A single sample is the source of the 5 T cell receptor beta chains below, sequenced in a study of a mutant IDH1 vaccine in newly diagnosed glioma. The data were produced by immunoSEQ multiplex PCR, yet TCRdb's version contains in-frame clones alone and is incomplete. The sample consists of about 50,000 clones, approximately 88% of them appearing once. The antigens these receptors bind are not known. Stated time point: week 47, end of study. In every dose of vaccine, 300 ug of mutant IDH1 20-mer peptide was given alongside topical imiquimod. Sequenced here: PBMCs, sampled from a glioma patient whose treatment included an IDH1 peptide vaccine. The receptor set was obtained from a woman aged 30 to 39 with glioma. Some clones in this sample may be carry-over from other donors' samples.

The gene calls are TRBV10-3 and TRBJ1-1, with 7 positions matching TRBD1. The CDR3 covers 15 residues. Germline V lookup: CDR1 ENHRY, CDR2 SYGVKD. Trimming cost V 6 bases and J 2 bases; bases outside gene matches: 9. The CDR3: CAIRHDRAANTEAFF. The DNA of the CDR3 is TGTGCCATCAGGCACGACAGGGCAGCCAACACTGAAGCTTTCTTT.

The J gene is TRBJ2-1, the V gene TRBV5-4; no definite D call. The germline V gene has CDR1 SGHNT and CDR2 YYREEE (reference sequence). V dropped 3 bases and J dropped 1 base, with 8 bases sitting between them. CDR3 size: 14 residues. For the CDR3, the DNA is TGTGCCAGCAGCTCGTCTGATTCCTACAATGAGCAGTTCTTC. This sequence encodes CASSSSDSYNEQFF.

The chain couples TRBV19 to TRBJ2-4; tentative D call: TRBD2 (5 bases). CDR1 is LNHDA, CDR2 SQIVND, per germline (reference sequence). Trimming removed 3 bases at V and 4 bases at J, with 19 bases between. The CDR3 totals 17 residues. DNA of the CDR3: TGTGCCAGTAGTATCTATGCGGGTTTAAGGGAAAAAAACATTCAGTACTTC. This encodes CASSIYAGLREKNIQYF.

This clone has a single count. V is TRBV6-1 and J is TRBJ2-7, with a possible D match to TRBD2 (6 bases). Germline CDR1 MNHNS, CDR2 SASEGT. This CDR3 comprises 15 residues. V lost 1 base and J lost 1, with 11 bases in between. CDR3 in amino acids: CASSEESGRSYEQYF. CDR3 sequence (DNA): TGTGCCAGCAGTGAAGAGTCAGGGAGGTCCTACGAGCAGTACTTC.

CDR3 in amino acids: CASSLGQDNEQFF. Written as DNA, the CDR3 is TGTGCCAGCAGTTTGGGGCAGGACAATGAGCAGTTCTTC. The genes are TRBV27 and TRBJ2-1; a weak D match, TRBD1 (5 bases). Per the germline V gene, CDR1 is MNHEY and CDR2 is SMNVEV (reference sequence). The CDR3 spans 13 residues. V lost 3 bases, J lost 5 bases, and 8 bases lay in between.